This T cell receptor (beta chain) appears in the sequencing data of a study of CD8+CD57+ T cells in acquired aplastic anemia. Whole-study results and caveats: Patients and controls had CD8+ Simpson's diversity values that were not significantly distinct.

CDR3 length: 13 residues. Germline assignment: CDR1 LNHDA and CDR2 SQIVND (reference sequence). This clonotype has more than one count but fewer than ten. Antigen: not known. Investigators profiled TCR beta VDJ and CDR3 from genomic DNA template. MiXCR, applied by TCRdb to the reads, yields one record per CDR3 protein. This table holds 400,000 to 450,000 distinct CDR3 sequences, 65% to 80% found once. V is TRBV19 and J is TRBJ1-1; the D gene is possibly TRBD1 (5 bases). The J call may be in error: the DNA end matches TRBJ1-5 better. The source material was sorted CD4+, CD8+, or CD8+CD57+ T cells (not recorded which) from PBMCs. This clonotype originated in a human donor in good health, serving as a control. In DNA form, the CDR3 reads TGTGCCAGTAGTATGCAGGGATATCAGCCCCAGCATTTT. It specifies CASSMQGYQPQHF.